This T cell receptor (beta chain) was obtained from a study of blood T cell repertoires in COVID-19. Across the study: Samples came from the United States, Italy and Spain, spanning acute and convalescent COVID-19. PBMCs, B-cell-depleted T cells, or T cells were the source of the cDNA or gDNA that made up the material.

Trimming took 0 bases from V and 5 from J, leaving 11 bases between them. CDR3 length: 14 residues. Germline assignment: CDR1 SEHNR and CDR2 FQNEAQ (reference sequence). This clone was recorded a few times. In the original processing: The assay estimated nucleated cells by amplifying reference gene primers. Sequencing used immunoSEQ multiplex PCR; TCRdb keeps in-frame clones, though not all of them. Clone size and the V and J calls come from that table; the DNA yielded D and trimming. The sample consists of around 280,000 clones, approximately 86% of them appearing once. The clonotype comes from a man aged 70-80 years with acute or convalescent COVID-19. V usage is TRBV7-9 and J usage is TRBJ2-7, with D possibly TRBD2 on 5 matching bases. The sample consisted of peripheral blood. The CDR3 protein is CASSLAGTRDEQYF. CDR3 coding DNA: TGTGCCAGCAGCTTAGCTGGTACGAGGGACGAGCAGTACTTC.